This TCR beta chain was documented in a study of blood T cell repertoires in COVID-19. Across the study: The United States, Italy and Spain provided the acute and convalescent COVID-19 samples.

The CDR3 loop spans 15 amino acids. The V end lost 6 bases, the J end lost 2 bases, and 17 bases lay between the germline ends. Germline CDR1 reads MNHEY; CDR2 reads SMNVEV (reference sequence). The method was immunoSEQ multiplex PCR; TCRdb's version includes in-frame clones alone and lacks a portion of them. Of 130,000 to 150,000 clones in the sample, about 90% were seen once. This clonotype was sampled from a man aged 55 to 69 who had recovered from COVID-19. The chain has TRBV27 and TRBJ2-7, with D possibly being TRBD2 (5 bases). Input material: PBMCs or T cells enriched from blood (not recorded which). CDR3 nucleotide sequence: TGTGCCAGCAGGCCCGGTTTAGCGACCCCCTACGAGCAGTACTTC. Amino acid sequence: CASRPGLATPYEQYF.